This T cell receptor beta chain was retrieved from a study of blood T cell repertoires in COVID-19. Study-level information: Samples taken during acute and convalescent COVID-19 were collected in the United States, Italy and Spain. T cells, B-cell-depleted T cells, or PBMCs supplied cDNA or gDNA.

Sequencing used immunoSEQ multiplex PCR; TCRdb keeps in-frame clones, though not all of them. The table lists roughly 250,000 clones, 70% to 90% of them singletons. The CDR3 length is 13 residues. V lost 0 bases to trimming and J lost 2 bases, with 7 bases between them. The germline CDR1 and CDR2 sequences are GTSNPN and SVGIG (reference sequence). Only a few counts were recorded for this clone. Living in 24 US areas, the participants were between 18 and 89 years of age. Participants had their cohort set by participant-reported clinical history. The sample consisted of PBMCs or T cells enriched from blood (not recorded which). This chain connects TRBV30 to TRBJ1-1; no definite D call. The sequence was collected from a woman under 40 who had recovered from COVID-19. Here the CDR3 DNA reads TGTGCCTGGAGTGTAATCCTCAACACTGAAGCTTTCTTT. Its translation is CAWSVILNTEAFF.